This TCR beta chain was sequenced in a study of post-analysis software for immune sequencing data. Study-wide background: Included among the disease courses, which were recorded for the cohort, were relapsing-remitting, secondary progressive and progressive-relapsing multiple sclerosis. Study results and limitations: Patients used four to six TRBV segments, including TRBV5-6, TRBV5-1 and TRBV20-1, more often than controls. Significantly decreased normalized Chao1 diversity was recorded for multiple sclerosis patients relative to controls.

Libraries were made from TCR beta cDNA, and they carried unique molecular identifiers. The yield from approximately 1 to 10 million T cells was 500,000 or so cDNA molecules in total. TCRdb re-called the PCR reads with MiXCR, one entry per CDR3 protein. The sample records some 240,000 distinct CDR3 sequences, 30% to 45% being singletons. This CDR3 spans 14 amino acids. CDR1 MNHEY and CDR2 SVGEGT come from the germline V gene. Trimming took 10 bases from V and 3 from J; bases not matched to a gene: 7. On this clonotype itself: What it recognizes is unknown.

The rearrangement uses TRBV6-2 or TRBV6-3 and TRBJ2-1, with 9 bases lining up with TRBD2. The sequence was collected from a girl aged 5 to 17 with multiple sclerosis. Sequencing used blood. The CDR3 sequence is CATRASGIYNEQFF. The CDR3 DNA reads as TGTGCCACCCGGGCTAGCGGGATCTACAATGAGCAGTTCTTC.